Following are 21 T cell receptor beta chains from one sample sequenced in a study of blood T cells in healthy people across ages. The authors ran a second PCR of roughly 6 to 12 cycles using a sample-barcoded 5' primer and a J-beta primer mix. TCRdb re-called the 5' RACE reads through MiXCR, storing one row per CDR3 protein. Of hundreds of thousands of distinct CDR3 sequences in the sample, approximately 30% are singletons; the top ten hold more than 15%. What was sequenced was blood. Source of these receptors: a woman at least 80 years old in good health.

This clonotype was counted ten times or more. CDR3 loop: CASSSGTGGLYGYTF. CDR3 sequence (DNA): TGTGCCAGCAGTTCCGGGACAGGGGGCCTCTATGGCTACACCTTC. The gene calls are TRBV27 and TRBJ1-2; 12 bases align to TRBD1. There are 15 residues in the CDR3. The trim removed 4 bases at V and 4 bases at J, leaving 4 bases unmatched. Germline V gene sequence: CDR1 MNHEY, CDR2 SMNVEV (reference sequence).

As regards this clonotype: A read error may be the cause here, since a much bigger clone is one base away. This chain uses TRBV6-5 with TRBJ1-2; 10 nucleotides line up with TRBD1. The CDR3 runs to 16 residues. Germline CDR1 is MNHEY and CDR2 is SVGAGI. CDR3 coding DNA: TGTGCCAGCAGCCGGACAGGGGGGATTTCTAACTATGACTACACCTTC. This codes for CASSRTGGISNYDYTF.

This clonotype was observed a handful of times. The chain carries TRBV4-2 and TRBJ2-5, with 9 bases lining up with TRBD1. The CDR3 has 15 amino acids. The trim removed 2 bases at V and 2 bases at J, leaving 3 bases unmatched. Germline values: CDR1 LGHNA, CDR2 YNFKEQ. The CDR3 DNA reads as TGTGCCAGCAGCCAACCGGGACAGGGTCAAGAGACCCAGTACTTC. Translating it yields CASSQPGQGQETQYF.

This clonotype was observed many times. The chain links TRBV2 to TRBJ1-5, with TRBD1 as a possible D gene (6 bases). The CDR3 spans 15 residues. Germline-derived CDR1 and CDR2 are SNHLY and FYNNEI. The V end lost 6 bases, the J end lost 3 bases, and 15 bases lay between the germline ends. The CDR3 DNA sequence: TGTGCCAGCAGACGACTAACAGGGACCAATCAGCCCCAGCATTTT. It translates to CASRRLTGTNQPQHF.

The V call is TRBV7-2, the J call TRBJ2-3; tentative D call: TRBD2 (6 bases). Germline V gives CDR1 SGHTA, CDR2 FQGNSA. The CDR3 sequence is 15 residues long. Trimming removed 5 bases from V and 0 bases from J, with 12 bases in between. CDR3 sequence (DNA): TGTGCCAGCAGCCCTACTAGCAGCAGCACAGATACGCAGTATTTT. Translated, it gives CASSPTSSSTDTQYF.

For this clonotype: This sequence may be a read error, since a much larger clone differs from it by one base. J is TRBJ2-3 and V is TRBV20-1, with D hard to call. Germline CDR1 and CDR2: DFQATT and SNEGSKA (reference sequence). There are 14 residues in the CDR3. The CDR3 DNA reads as TGCAGTGCTCCTTCGGCCCTTGGAACAGATGCGCAGTATTTT. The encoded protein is CSAPSALGTDAQYF.

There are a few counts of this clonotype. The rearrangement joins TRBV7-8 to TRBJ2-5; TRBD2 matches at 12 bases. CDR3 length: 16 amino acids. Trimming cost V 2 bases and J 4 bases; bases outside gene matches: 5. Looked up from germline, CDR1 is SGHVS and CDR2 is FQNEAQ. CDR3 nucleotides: TGTGCCAGCAGCTTACTAGCGGGGGGGCCGGGAGAGACCCAGTACTTC. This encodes CASSLLAGGPGETQYF.

The chain's CDR3 is CASSYTGGNYEQYF. The CDR3 DNA is TGTGCCAGCAGTTACACCGGGGGCAACTACGAGCAGTACTTC. The chain uses TRBV6-6 and TRBJ2-7; D may match TRBD1 or TRBD2 (6 bases each). CDR1 and CDR2 (germline): MNHNY, SVGAGI (reference sequence). The CDR3 contains 14 residues. The germline V and J ends were trimmed by 2 bases and 3 bases, with 11 bases remaining between them.

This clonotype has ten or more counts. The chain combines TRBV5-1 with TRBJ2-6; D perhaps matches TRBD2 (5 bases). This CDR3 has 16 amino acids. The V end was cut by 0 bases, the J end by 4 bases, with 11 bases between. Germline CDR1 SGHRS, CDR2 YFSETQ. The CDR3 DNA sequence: TGCGCCAGCAGCTTGGAAGAGGGCTCCGGGGCCAACGTCCTGACTTTC. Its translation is CASSLEEGSGANVLTF.

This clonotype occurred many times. The CDR3 sequence: CSARPGLAGNDDKNIQYF. The CDR3 nucleotides read TGCAGTGCTAGGCCGGGACTAGCGGGGAATGATGACAAAAACATTCAGTACTTC. The chain joins TRBV20-1 to TRBJ2-4, with 13 bases aligning to TRBD2. The CDR3 has 18 residues. Germline V gives CDR1 DFQATT, CDR2 SNEGSKA (reference sequence). Trimming removed 3 bases from V and 3 bases from J; junction bases left unmatched: 11.

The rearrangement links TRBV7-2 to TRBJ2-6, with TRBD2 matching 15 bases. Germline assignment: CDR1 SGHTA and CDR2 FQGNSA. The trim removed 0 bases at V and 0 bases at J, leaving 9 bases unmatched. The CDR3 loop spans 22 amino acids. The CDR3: CASSLAAGLAGGRSSGANVLTF. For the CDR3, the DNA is TGTGCCAGCAGCTTAGCGGCGGGACTAGCGGGGGGTCGTAGCTCTGGGGCCAACGTCCTGACTTTC.

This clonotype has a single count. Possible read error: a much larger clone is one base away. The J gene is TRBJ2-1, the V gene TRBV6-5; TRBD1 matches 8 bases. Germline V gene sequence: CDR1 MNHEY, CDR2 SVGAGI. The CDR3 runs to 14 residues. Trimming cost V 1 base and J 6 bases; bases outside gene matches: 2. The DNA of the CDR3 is TGTGCCAGCAGTTACTTGGGGACAGGCAATGAGCAGTTCTTC. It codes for CASSYLGTGNEQFF.

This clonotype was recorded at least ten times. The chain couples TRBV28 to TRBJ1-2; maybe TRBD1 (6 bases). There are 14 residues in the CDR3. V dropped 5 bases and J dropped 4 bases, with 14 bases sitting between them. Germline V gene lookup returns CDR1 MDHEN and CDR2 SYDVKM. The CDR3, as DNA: TGTGCCAGCAGTCTGGCAGGGGCGCGCTATGGCTACACCTTC. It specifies CASSLAGARYGYTF.

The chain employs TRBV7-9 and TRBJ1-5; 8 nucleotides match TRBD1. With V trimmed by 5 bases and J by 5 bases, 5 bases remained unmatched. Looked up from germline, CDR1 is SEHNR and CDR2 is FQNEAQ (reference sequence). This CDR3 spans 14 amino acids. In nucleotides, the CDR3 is TGTGCCAGCAGCACGGACAGGGTCTATCAGCCCCAGCATTTT. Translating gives CASSTDRVYQPQHF.

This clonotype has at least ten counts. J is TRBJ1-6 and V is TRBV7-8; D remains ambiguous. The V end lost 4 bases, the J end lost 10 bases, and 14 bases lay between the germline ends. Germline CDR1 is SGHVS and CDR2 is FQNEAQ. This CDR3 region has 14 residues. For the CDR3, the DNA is TGTGCCAGCAGCTCTTCGTCTGGGAGATCACCCCTCCACTTT. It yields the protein CASSSSSGRSPLHF.

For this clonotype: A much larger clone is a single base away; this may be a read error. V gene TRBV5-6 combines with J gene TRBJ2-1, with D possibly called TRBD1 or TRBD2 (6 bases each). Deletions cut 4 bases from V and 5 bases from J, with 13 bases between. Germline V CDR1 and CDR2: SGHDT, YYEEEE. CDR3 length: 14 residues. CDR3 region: CASSVGGQHNEQFF. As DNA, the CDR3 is TGTGCCAGCAGCGTGGGAGGACAGCACAATGAGCAGTTCTTC.

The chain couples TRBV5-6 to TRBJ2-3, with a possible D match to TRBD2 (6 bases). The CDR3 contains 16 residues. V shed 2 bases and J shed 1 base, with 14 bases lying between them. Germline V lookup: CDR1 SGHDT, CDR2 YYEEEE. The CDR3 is CASSFRASGRTDTQYF. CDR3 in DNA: TGTGCCAGCAGCTTCCGTGCGAGCGGGCGCACAGATACGCAGTATTTT.

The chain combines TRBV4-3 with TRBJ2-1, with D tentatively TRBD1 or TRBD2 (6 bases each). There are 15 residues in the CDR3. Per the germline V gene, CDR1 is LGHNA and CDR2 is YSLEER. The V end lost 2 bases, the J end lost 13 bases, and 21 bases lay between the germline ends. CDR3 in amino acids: CASSQSGALRESQFF. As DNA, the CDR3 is TGCGCCAGCAGCCAATCGGGGGCCCTACGAGAGTCCCAGTTCTTC.

The CDR3 DNA reads as TGTGCCAGCAGCGTAGAGGGTGGCGGACAGCATAATGAAAAACTGTTTTTT. Its translation: CASSVEGGGQHNEKLFF. V usage is TRBV9 and J usage is TRBJ1-4, with D possibly being TRBD1 (6 bases). CDR3 length equals 17 residues. V lost 0 bases and J lost 4, with 16 bases in between. Germline V gene lookup returns CDR1 SGDLS and CDR2 YYNGEE.

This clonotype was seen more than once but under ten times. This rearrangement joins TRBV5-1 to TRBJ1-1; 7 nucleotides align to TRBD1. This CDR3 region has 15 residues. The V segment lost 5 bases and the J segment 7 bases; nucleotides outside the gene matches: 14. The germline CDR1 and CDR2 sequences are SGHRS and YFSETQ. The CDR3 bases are TGCGCCAGCAGTCTGAGGGGGGACAGAGCAATTGAAGCTTTCTTT. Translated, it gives CASSLRGDRAIEAFF.

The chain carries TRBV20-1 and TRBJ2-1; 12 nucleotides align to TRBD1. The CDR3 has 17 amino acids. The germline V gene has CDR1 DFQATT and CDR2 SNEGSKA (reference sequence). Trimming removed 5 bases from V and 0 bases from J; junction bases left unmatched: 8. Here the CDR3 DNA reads TGCAGTGCTGAGCCGGGACAGGGGGCGAGCTCCTACAATGAGCAGTTCTTC. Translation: CSAEPGQGASSYNEQFF.